This TCR beta chain was sequenced for a study of prognosis after radiotherapy for stage I lung cancer. Genomic DNA was subjected to two-round multiplex PCR for amplification of TCR beta CDR3. During first-round PCR, primers specific to each TRBV and TRBJ gene were used. TCRdb redid the calling of the multiplex PCR reads with MiXCR, one entry per CDR3 protein. The sample lists 30,000 to 35,000 distinct CDR3 sequences; approximately 51% were seen once. Study-level results: Patients without metastases reportedly showed TRBV and TRBJ gene usage unlike that of patients with metastases. A fall in unique TCR clone counts followed stereotactic body radiation therapy, with medians of around 10,000 versus 6,900.

This clonotype was picked up many times. Its antigen is undetermined. Germline V gene data show CDR1 as DFQATT and CDR2 as SNEGSKA (reference sequence). The V end was cut by 3 bases, the J end by 10 bases, with 19 bases between. The CDR3 sequence is 14 residues long. The sequence was obtained from a donor aged 50 or older with non-small cell lung cancer. The sample in question was PBMCs, obtained before or after stereotactic body radiation therapy (not recorded which). The V gene is TRBV20-1, the J gene TRBJ2-1; D tentatively reads TRBD1 or TRBD2 (5 bases each). The chain's CDR3 is CSARLSGPSSEQFF. In DNA, the CDR3 is TGCAGTGCTAGGTTGTCGGGACCGAGCTCGGAGCAGTTCTTC.